Listed below are T cell receptor beta chains from one sample, sequenced in a study of blood T cell repertoires in COVID-19. Libraries were prepared by immunoSEQ multiplex PCR; TCRdb keeps only in-frame clonotypes and omits some of them. The sample lists over 110,000 clones, around 82% seen once, with more than 3% in the top ten. Sequenced sample: PBMCs or T cells enriched from blood (not recorded which). The receptors derive from a man aged 50-60 years in a cohort exposed to, infected with or recovered from COVID-19 (not recorded which). The CDR3 runs from the conserved cysteine through the conserved F or W.

J | V | CDR3
TRBJ2-1 | TRBV29-1 | CSVVPGGNEQFF
TRBJ2-1 | TRBV12-3/TRBV12-4 | CASSLGLSNEQFF
TRBJ2-5 | TRBV18 | CASSPLVQGAGETQYF
TRBJ2-1 | TRBV19 | CASTLSVTLVNEQFF
TRBJ1-4 | TRBV6-5 | CASKLQRMNEKLFF
TRBJ2-5 | TRBV2 | CASAPPRSQETQYF
TRBJ2-1 | TRBV9 | CASSARTGGGDEQFF
TRBJ1-1 | TRBV7-9 | CASSLQGQPQGEAFF
TRBJ2-1 | TRBV7-3 | CASSLSASSIEQFF
TRBJ2-7 | TRBV9 | CASSVRGGPYEQYF
TRBJ2-3 | TRBV2 | CASMEGYTDTQYF
TRBJ2-7 | TRBV19 | CASSIDWAGTGATYEQYF
TRBJ2-6 | TRBV7-9 | CASSSPFSSGANVLTF
TRBJ1-5 | TRBV2 | CASSTGYNQPQHF
TRBJ2-7 | TRBV7-8 | CASSLIRGYEQYF
TRBJ1-1 | TRBV27 | CASSFATAHFGREAFF
TRBJ2-2 | TRBV12-3/TRBV12-4 | CASHTGELFF
TRBJ2-5 | TRBV30 | CAWGGTPTGTQYF
TRBJ2-1 | TRBV9 | CASSAPSQRGDYNEQFF
TRBJ1-3 | TRBV6-5 | CASSLGSGNTIYF
TRBJ1-2 | TRBV29-1 | CSVELTPNYGYTF
TRBJ2-5 | TRBV20-1 | CSASLIQETQYF
TRBJ2-1 | TRBV5-5 | CASSSTSGYNEQFF
TRBJ2-1 | TRBV5-1 | CASSPGTSSYNEQFF
TRBJ2-1 | TRBV24-1 | CATGAGVVSSYNEQFF
TRBJ1-3 | TRBV30 | CAWSTQSGNTIYF
TRBJ2-7 | TRBV19 | CASKETGPYEQYF
TRBJ1-4 | TRBV12-3/TRBV12-4 | CASSLERGEKLFF
TRBJ1-5 | TRBV24-1 | CATSAPGGNQPQHF
TRBJ2-5 | TRBV6-2/TRBV6-3 | CASSLGPVEFQETQYF
TRBJ2-1 | TRBV4-1 | CASSQRVPTSGIREQFF
TRBJ1-1 | TRBV9 | CASSVDESRRGNTEAFF
TRBJ2-1 | TRBV3-1/TRBV3-2 | CASSQDGTSVNEQFF
TRBJ2-2 | TRBV24-1 | CATSDRTSLGELFF
TRBJ1-1 | TRBV7-6 | CASSATGSLEAFF
TRBJ1-4 | TRBV3-1/TRBV3-2 | CASSLRGSGEKLFF
TRBJ1-2 | TRBV9 | CASGRQGNYGYTF
TRBJ1-2 | TRBV13 | CASSAHSFSNYGYTF
TRBJ1-1 | TRBV5-6 | CASRGGTPSSVLVNTEAFF
TRBJ2-6 | TRBV7-9 | CASRLGAAGANVLTF
TRBJ2-2 | TRBV4-3 | CASSQDGGVGGELFF
TRBJ2-1 | TRBV5-1 | CASSLGTSGVWEQFF
TRBJ1-4 | TRBV18 | CASSRLYRQGREKLFF
TRBJ2-1 | TRBV19 | CASSIYGDEQFF
TRBJ2-5 | TRBV7-9 | CASTVTSGKETQYF
TRBJ2-7 | TRBV28 | CASSLTGYEQYF
TRBJ1-2 | TRBV5-6 | CASRSDGGYTF
TRBJ1-1 | TRBV4-1 | CASSQEGQLNTEAFF
TRBJ2-2 | TRBV4-1 | CASSHFQTNTGELFF
TRBJ1-6 | TRBV25-1 | CASGGTVNSPLHF
TRBJ2-1 | TRBV27 | CASSLGQGYDNEQFF
TRBJ1-6 | TRBV19 | CASSGGTGRNSPLHF
TRBJ1-6 | TRBV6-5 | CASTTTGITPLHF